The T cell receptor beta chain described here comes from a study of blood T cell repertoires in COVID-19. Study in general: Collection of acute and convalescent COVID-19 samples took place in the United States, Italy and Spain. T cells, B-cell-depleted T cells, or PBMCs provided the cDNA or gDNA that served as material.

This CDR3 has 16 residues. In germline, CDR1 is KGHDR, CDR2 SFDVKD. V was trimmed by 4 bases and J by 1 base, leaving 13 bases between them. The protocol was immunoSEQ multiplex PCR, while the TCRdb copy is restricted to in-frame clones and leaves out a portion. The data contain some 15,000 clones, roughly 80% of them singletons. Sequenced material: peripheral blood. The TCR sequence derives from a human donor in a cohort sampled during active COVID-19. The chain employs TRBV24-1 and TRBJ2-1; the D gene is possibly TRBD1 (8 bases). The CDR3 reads CATSDNRGGSYNEQFF. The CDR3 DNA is TGTGCCACCAGTGACAACAGGGGGGGGTCCTACAATGAGCAGTTCTTC.